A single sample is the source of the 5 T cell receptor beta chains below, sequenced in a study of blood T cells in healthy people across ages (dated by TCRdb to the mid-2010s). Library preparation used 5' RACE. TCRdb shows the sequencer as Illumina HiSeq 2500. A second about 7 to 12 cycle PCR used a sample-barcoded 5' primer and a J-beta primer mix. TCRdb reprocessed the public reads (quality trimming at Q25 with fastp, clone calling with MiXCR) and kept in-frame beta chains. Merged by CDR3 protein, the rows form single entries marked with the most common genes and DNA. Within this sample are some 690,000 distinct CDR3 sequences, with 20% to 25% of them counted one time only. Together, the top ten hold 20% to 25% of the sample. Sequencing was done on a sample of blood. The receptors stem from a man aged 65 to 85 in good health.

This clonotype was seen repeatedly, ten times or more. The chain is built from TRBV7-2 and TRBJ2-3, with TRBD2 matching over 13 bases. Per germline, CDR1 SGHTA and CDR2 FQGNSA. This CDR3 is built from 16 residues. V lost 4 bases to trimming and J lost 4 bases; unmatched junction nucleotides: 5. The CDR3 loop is CASSWRLAGGADTQYF. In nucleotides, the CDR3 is TGTGCCAGCAGCTGGAGACTAGCGGGAGGAGCAGATACGCAGTATTTT. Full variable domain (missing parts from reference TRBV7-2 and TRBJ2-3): GAGVSQSPSNKVTEKGKDVELRCDPISGHTALYWYRQSLGQGLEFLIYFQGNSAPDKSGLPSDRFSAERTGGSVSTLTIQRTQQEDSAVYLCASSWRLAGGADTQYFGPGTRLTVL.

For the CDR3, the DNA is TGCAGTGCTAGGTCAACAGGGGGCGTAGGTGAAAAACTGTTTTTT. Translating gives CSARSTGGVGEKLFF. The rearrangement uses TRBV20-1 and TRBJ1-4, with 9 positions matching TRBD1. V lost 3 bases and J lost 7; bases outside the gene matches: 9. This CDR3 contains 15 residues. CDR1 and CDR2 (germline): DFQATT, SNEGSKA (reference sequence).

CDR3: CASSLFPSYEQYF. The CDR3 DNA is TGTGCCAGCAGCTTATTCCCCTCCTACGAGCAGTACTTC. This rearrangement joins TRBV7-8 to TRBJ2-7; unclear D gene. The germline gives CDR1 SGHVS, CDR2 FQNEAQ. V was pared by 2 bases and J by 0 bases, with 5 bases between. This CDR3 is built from 13 residues.

Here the CDR3 reads CASSLGMVSGYGYTF. CDR3 DNA: TGTGCCAGCAGCTTAGGGATGGTCTCTGGCTATGGCTACACCTTC. The chain joins TRBV7-8 to TRBJ1-2; no firm D call. In germline, CDR1 is SGHVS, CDR2 FQNEAQ. The CDR3 runs 15 residues. V lost 1 base and J lost 4, with 13 bases in between.

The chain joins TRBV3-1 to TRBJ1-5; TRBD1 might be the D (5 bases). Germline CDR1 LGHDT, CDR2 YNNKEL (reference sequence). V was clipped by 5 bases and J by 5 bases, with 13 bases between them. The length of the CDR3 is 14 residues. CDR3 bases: TGTGCCAGCAGCATCCGGGGACGATATCAGCCCCAGCATTTT. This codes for CASSIRGRYQPQHF. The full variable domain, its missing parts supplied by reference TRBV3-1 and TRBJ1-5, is DTAVSQTPKYLVTQMGNDKSIKCEQNLGHDTMYWYKQDSKKFLKIMFSYNNKELIINETVPNRFSPKSPDKAHLNLHINSLELGDSAVYFCASSIRGRYQPQHFGDGTRLSIL.